The 28 T cell receptor beta chains below come from one sample, sequenced in a study of T cells expressing NK-cell markers. TCRdb reanalyzed the 5' RACE reads and collapses them to one entry per CDR3 protein, without DNA. This sample's table reports about 440,000 distinct CDR3 sequences. Sequencing was performed on blood T cells: a sorted CD56 or NKG2C T cell subset, CD4+ or CD8+ T cells, or bulk PBMC T cells (not recorded which). The source of these receptors is a woman aged 18 to 75 in good health.

This chain uses TRBV5-1 with TRBJ1-3. The CDR3 has 16 residues. Per germline, CDR1 SGHRS and CDR2 YFSETQ. CDR3 protein: CASSVMDGSSGNTIYF.

V is TRBV20-1 and J is TRBJ2-7; TCRdb proposes TRBD1, but this gene call is untestable without DNA. Germline V CDR1 and CDR2: DFQATT, SNEGSKA (reference sequence). The CDR3 runs 15 residues. The CDR3 loop is CSASPSEGNVYEQYF.

The V and J genes are TRBV7-2 and TRBJ1-4. Germline V CDR1 and CDR2: SGHTA, FQGNSA. The CDR3 runs 14 residues. The CDR3 spells CASSFDSRSEKLFF.

J is TRBJ2-4 and V is TRBV7-9. The CDR3 extends over 14 amino acids. Germline-derived CDR1 and CDR2 are SEHNR and FQNEAQ (reference sequence). Here the CDR3 reads CASSPVGKKNIQYF.

CDR3 amino acids: CASSDPREDTQYF. The J gene is TRBJ2-3, the V gene TRBV2; the TCRdb D gene call, TRBD1, has no DNA to confirm it. Germline loops: CDR1 SNHLY, CDR2 FYNNEI. This CDR3 is built from 13 residues.

The chain is built from TRBV20-1 and TRBJ2-1; TCRdb outputs TRBD2, but without DNA this stays unchecked. Germline-derived CDR1 and CDR2 are DFQATT and SNEGSKA (reference sequence). The CDR3 spans 17 residues. The CDR3 loop reads CSANPGLAGWEYNEQFF.

The V gene is TRBV6-2 or TRBV6-3, the J gene TRBJ2-2; TCRdb indicates TRBD1, and absent DNA this call remains unverified. CDR1 is MNHEY and CDR2 is SVGEGT in the germline V gene. The CDR3 runs to 16 residues. The CDR3 reads CASSSPWGHDTGELFF.

This chain links TRBV20-1 with TRBJ2-2; without DNA, the TCRdb call of TRBD1 cannot be checked. Germline lookup yields CDR1 DFQATT and CDR2 SNEGSKA (reference sequence). This CDR3 contains 14 residues. CDR3: CSALTGVVTGELFF.

The gene calls are TRBV20-1 and TRBJ1-5; as DNA is missing, the TRBD1 call by TCRdb cannot be tested. In germline, CDR1 is DFQATT, CDR2 SNEGSKA (reference sequence). The CDR3 contains 12 residues. The CDR3 sequence: CSAGRGDQPQHF.

V and J are TRBV5-8 and TRBJ2-5. Germline V CDR1 and CDR2: SGHTS, YDEGEE. The CDR3 runs to 13 residues. The CDR3 loop reads CASSFRPQETQYF.

CDR3 protein: CATKGQMNTEAFF. The gene calls are TRBV10-1 and TRBJ1-1. This CDR3 region has 13 residues. Germline CDR1 and CDR2: WNHNN and SYGVQD (reference sequence).

This chain links TRBV19 with TRBJ1-5; TCRdb names TRBD1, which stays unverified in the absence of DNA. The V gene's germline CDR1 is LNHDA and CDR2 SQIVND (reference sequence). The CDR3 contains 15 residues. This CDR3 is CASSWGSPSNQPQHF.

This chain joins TRBV11-2 and TRBJ2-1; there is no DNA to check the TCRdb D call of TRBD2. The length of the CDR3 is 16 residues. Germline CDR1 reads SGHAT; CDR2 reads FQNNGV. CDR3 protein: CASSLGGGKVVNEQFF.

The chain joins TRBV29-1 to TRBJ2-3; the TRBD1 assignment by TCRdb is unverifiable without DNA. The V gene's germline CDR1 is SQVTM and CDR2 ANQGSEA. This CDR3 contains 19 residues. CDR3 amino acids: CSVTSGGQPNPFRTDTQYF.

This chain joins TRBV28 and TRBJ2-5; as DNA is missing, the TRBD2 call by TCRdb cannot be tested. The germline V gene has CDR1 MDHEN and CDR2 SYDVKM. CDR3 length: 16 residues. CDR3 sequence reads: CASSLGNWASGETQYF.

The rearrangement joins TRBV27 to TRBJ2-3. The CDR3 spans 15 residues. CDR1 is MNHEY, CDR2 SMNVEV, per germline (reference sequence). CDR3 in amino acids: CASSLVARWSDTQYF.

The chain carries TRBV5-1 and TRBJ2-1; TCRdb reports TRBD2, a call that lacks DNA to check it against. The CDR3 has 20 residues. Germline V CDR1 and CDR2: SGHRS, YFSETQ. CDR3 sequence: CASSLFSGTSGGGLYNEQFF.

V and J are TRBV7-9 and TRBJ2-7; with no DNA, the TCRdb D assignment of TRBD2 cannot be verified. The CDR3 runs to 15 residues. Germline CDR1 and CDR2: SEHNR and FQNEAQ (reference sequence). The CDR3 spells CASSLGVAGDYEQYF.

V and J are TRBV29-1 and TRBJ2-7; TCRdb proposes TRBD2, but this gene call is untestable without DNA. This CDR3 comprises 13 residues. Per the germline V gene, CDR1 is SQVTM and CDR2 is ANQGSEA. The CDR3 spells CSVHLGSLDEQYF.

CDR3 protein: CASSQAQSAGELFF. J is TRBJ2-2 and V is TRBV4-3. The CDR3 extends over 14 amino acids. CDR1 is LGHNA and CDR2 is YSLEER in the germline V gene.

The chain carries TRBV20-1 and TRBJ2-3. The CDR3 sequence is 14 residues long. CDR1 is DFQATT and CDR2 is SNEGSKA in the germline V gene (reference sequence). The CDR3: CSARGTTGADTQYF.

The rearrangement links TRBV12-3 or TRBV12-4 to TRBJ2-7; TCRdb gives TRBD1 as the D gene, but with no DNA this cannot be confirmed. This CDR3 contains 16 residues. CDR3 sequence: CASSDRGPYFSYEQYF.

The rearrangement uses TRBV20-1 and TRBJ1-6. The CDR3 runs to 12 residues. Per germline, CDR1 DFQATT and CDR2 SNEGSKA (reference sequence). The CDR3 spells CSASAAGSPLHF.

The rearrangement links TRBV5-4 to TRBJ2-2. The CDR3 runs 15 residues. Looked up from germline, CDR1 is SGHNT and CDR2 is YYREEE (reference sequence). CDR3 in amino acids: CASSLEAAITGELFF.

This chain joins TRBV7-9 and TRBJ2-7. The CDR3 runs 16 residues. Germline loops: CDR1 SEHNR, CDR2 FQNEAQ (reference sequence). The CDR3 sequence: CASSDFETPTSYEQYF.

The J gene is TRBJ2-3, the V gene TRBV9; checking the TCRdb D call of TRBD1 is not possible without DNA. There are 15 residues in the CDR3. Germline V gives CDR1 SGDLS, CDR2 YYNGEE. The CDR3 loop is CASSNRDRGPDTQYF. The complete variable domain, with remaining parts taken from reference TRBV9 and TRBJ2-3, reads DSGVTQTPKHLITATGQRVTLRCSPRSGDLSVYWYQQSLDQGLQFLIQYYNGEERAKGNILERFSAQQFPDLHSELNLSSLELGDSALYFCASSNRDRGPDTQYFGPGTRLTVL.

V gene TRBV20-1 combines with J gene TRBJ2-5; TCRdb indicates TRBD1, and absent DNA this call remains unverified. Germline values: CDR1 DFQATT, CDR2 SNEGSKA (reference sequence). This CDR3 has 15 amino acids. CDR3 protein: CSARASGTAKETQYF.

The genes are TRBV20-1 and TRBJ2-1; as DNA is missing, the TRBD1 call by TCRdb cannot be tested. The CDR3 loop spans 18 amino acids. Germline-derived CDR1 and CDR2 are DFQATT and SNEGSKA (reference sequence). This CDR3 reads CSARGQGARLAPLGEQFF.